This T cell receptor beta chain is drawn from a study of blood T cell repertoires in COVID-19. Sequencing used immunoSEQ multiplex PCR; TCRdb keeps in-frame clones, though not all of them. The sample includes about 190,000 clones, about 88% seen only once; the top ten take more than 2.5%. The germline CDR1 and CDR2 sequences are MGHDK and SYGVNS. The length of the CDR3 is 16 residues. V was clipped by 2 bases and J by 6 bases; unmatched bases: 8. Participant-reported clinical history was the basis for cohort assignment. The rearrangement joins TRBV25-1 to TRBJ2-2; 8 bases align to TRBD1. This TCR came from a woman younger than 45 who had recovered from COVID-19. Sequencing was carried out using PBMCs or T cells enriched from blood (not recorded which). In nucleotides, the CDR3 is TGTGCCAGCAGTGAAGGCAGGGGGCTCTGGGCCGGGGAGCTGTTTTTT. Protein: CASSEGRGLWAGELFF.